The T cell receptor beta chain described here comes from a study of shared T cell receptors in the human thymus. The table came from immunoSEQ multiplex PCR; TCRdb's copy has only in-frame clones and leaves some out. The data hold hundreds of thousands of clones, with around 85% observed a single time. The CDR3 consists of 16 residues. Germline V lookup: CDR1 SNHLY, CDR2 FYNNEI. V was cut by 3 bases and J by 0 bases, with 12 bases left in between. This clone is a singleton in its sample. The same specimen was also included in a second study, on human thymus T cells. This second study says: Resections from corrective heart surgery provided thymus tissue. The authors found apparently biased V and J gene usage in thymic and blood repertoires.

Sequencing was done on a sample of thymocytes. This clonotype originated in a girl less than two years old with a congenital heart defect. The chain is built from TRBV2 and TRBJ1-3; D not certain. CDR3 region: CASSDGRPRSGNTIYF. CDR3 in DNA: TGTGCCAGCAGTGACGGCAGGCCCCGCTCTGGAAACACCATATATTTT.